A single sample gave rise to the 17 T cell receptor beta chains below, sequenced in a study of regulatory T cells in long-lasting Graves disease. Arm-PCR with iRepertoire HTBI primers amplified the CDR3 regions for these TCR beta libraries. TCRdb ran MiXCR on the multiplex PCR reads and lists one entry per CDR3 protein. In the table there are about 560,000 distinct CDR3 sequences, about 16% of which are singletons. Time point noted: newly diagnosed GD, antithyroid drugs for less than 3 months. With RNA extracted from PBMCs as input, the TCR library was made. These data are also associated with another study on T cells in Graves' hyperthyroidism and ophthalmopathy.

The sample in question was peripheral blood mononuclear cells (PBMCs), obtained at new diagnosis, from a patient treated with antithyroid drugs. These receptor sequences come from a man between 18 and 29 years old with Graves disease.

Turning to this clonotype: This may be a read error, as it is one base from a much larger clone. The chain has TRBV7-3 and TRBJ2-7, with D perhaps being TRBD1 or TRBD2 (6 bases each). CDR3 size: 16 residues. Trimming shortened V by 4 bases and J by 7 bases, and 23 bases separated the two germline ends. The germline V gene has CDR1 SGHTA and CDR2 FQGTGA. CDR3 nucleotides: TGTGCCAGCAGCTCAGTAGCGGCTTTGGGGGACAATGAGCAGTACTTC. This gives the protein CASSSVAALGDNEQYF.

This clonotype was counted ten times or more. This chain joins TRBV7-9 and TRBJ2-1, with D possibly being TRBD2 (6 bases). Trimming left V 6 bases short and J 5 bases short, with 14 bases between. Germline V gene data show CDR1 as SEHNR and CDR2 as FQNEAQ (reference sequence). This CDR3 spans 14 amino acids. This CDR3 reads CASRQQSGDNEQFF. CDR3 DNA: TGTGCCAGCAGACAACAGTCGGGGGACAATGAGCAGTTCTTC.

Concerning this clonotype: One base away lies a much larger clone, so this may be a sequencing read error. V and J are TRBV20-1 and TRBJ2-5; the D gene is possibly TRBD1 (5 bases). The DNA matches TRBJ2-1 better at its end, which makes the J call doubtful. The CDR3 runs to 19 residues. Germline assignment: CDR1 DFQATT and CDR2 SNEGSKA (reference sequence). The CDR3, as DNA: TGCAGTGCTGGAGTAATGGGGCTGCCTAGAACCGGTCTTTCGGATGAGCAGTTCTTC. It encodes CSAGVMGLPRTGLSDEQFF.

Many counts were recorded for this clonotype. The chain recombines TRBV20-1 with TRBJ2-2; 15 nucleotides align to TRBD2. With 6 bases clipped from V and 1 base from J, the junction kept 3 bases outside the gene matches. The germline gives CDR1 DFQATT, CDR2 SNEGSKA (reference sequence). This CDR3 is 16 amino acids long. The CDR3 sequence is CSARTSGRVNTGELFF. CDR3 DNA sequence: TGCAGTGCCCGGACTAGCGGGAGGGTGAACACCGGGGAGCTGTTTTTT.

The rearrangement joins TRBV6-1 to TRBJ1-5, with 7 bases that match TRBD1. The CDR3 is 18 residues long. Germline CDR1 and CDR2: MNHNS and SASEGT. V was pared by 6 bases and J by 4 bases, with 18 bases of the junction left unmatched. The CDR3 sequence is CASRGSGFRDRLNQPQHF. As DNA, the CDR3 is TGTGCCAGCAGGGGTAGTGGGTTCAGGGACAGACTTAATCAGCCCCAGCATTTT.

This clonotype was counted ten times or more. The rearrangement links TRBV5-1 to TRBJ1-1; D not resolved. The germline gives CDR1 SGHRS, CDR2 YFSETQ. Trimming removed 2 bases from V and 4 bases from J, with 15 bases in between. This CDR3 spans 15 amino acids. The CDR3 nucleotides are TGCGCCAGCAGCTTAATGGGCGGGGAGGGCACTGAAGCTTTCTTT. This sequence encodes CASSLMGGEGTEAFF. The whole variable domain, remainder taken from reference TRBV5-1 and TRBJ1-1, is KAGVTQTPRYLIKTRGQQVTLSCSPISGHRSVSWYQQTPGQGLQFLFEYFSETQRNKGNFPGRFSGRQFSNSRSEMNVSTLELGDSALYLCASSLMGGEGTEAFFGQGTRLTVV.

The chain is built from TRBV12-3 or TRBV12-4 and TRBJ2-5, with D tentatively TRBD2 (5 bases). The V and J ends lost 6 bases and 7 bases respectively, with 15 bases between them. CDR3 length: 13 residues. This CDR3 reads CASRNPGSTTQYF. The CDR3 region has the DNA TGTGCCAGCAGAAACCCGGGGTCAACGACCCAGTACTTC.

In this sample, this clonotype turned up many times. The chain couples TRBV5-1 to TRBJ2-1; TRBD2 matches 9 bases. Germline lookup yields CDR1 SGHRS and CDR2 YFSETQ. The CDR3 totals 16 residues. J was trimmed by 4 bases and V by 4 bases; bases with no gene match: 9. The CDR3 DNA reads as TGCGCCAGCAGCCCCGGATGGCGGGAGGGATACAATGAGCAGTTCTTC. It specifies CASSPGWREGYNEQFF.

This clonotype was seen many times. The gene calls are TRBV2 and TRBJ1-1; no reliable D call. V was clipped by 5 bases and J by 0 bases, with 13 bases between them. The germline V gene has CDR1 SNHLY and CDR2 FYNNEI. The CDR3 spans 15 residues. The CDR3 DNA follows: TGTGCCAGCAGTCTGGACGGACTAATGAACACTGAAGCTTTCTTT. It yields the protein CASSLDGLMNTEAFF.

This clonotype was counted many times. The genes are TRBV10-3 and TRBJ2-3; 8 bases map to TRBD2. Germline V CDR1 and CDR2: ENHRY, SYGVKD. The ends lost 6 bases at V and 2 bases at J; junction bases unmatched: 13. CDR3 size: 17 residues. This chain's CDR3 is CAISKYTSGPDTDTQYF. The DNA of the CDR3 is TGTGCCATCAGCAAATATACTAGCGGACCTGACACAGATACGCAGTATTTT.

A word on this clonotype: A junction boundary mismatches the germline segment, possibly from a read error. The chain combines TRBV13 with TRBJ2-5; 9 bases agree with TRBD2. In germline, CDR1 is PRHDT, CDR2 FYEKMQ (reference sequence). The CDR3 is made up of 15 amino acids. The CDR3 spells CASSPGLATRETRYF. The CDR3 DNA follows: TGTGCCAGCAGCCCAGGACTAGCGACAAGAGAGACCCGGTACTTC.

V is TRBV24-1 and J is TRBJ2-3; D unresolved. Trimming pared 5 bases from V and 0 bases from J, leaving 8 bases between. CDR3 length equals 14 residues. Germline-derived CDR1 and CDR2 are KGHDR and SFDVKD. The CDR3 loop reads CATSGGLSTDTQYF. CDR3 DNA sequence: TGTGCCACCAGTGGGGGTTTAAGCACAGATACGCAGTATTTT.

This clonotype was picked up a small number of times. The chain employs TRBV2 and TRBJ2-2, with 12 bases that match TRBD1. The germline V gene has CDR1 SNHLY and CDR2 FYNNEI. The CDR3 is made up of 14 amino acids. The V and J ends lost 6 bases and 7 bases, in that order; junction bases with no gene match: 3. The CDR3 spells CASRGTGGGGELFF. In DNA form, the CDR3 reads TGTGCCAGCAGGGGGACAGGGGGCGGCGGGGAGCTGTTTTTT. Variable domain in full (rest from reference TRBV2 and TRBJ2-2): EPEVTQTPSHQVTQMGQEVILRCVPISNHLYFYWYRQILGQKVEFLVSFYNNEISEKSEIFDDQFSVERPDGSNFTLKIRSTKLEDSAMYFCASRGTGGGGELFFGEGSRLTVL.

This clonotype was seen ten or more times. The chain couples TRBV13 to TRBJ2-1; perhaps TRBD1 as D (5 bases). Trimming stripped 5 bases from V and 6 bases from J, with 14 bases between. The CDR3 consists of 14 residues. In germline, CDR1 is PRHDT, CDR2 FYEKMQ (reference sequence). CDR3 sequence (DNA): TGTGCCAGCAGCACACCACAGGTTAGCAATGAGCAGTTCTTC. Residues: CASSTPQVSNEQFF.

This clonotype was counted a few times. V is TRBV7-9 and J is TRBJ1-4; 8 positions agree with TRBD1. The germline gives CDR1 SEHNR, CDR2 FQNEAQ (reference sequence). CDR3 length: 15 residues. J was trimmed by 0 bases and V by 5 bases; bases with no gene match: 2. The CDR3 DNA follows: TGTGCCAGCAGCGACAGGGGCGCAACTAATGAAAAACTGTTTTTT. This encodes CASSDRGATNEKLFF.

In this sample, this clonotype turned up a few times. The DNA for the CDR3 is TGTGCCACCAGCAGCGGGACTAGCGGAGTTACCACAGATACGCAGTATTTT. Amino acids: CATSSGTSGVTTDTQYF. The chain has TRBV15 and TRBJ2-3, with 11 bases that match TRBD2. J gave up 2 bases and V 3 bases, and 7 bases lay outside the gene matches. Germline V CDR1 and CDR2: LNHNV, YYDKDF (reference sequence). This CDR3 contains 17 residues. The full variable domain, its missing parts supplied by reference TRBV15 and TRBJ2-3, is DAMVIQNPRYQVTQFGKPVTLSCSQTLNHNVMYWYQQKSSQAPKLLFHYYDKDFNNEADTPDNFQSRRPNTSFCFLDIRSPGLGDTAMYLCATSSGTSGVTTDTQYFGPGTRLTVL.

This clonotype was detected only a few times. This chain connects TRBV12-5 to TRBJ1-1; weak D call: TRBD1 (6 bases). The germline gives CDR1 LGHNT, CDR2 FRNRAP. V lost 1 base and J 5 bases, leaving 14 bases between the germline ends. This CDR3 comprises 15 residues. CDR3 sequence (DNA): TGTGCTAGTGGTTTGGGGGCAGGGGAGGGAACTGAAGCTTTCTTT. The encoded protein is CASGLGAGEGTEAFF.